This T cell receptor (beta chain) was sequenced in a study of OX40 agonist ivuxolimab in advanced cancers. The study in broad terms: Ivuxolimab, which targeted the costimulatory receptor OX40 (CD134), was an agonistic, fully human IgG2 monoclonal antibody. The paper covers the monotherapy dose-escalation part of the phase I ivuxolimab trial, which included N = 52 patients. Intravenous ivuxolimab was administered to patients every 2 weeks at six dose levels: 0.01, 0.1, 0.3, 1.5, 3 and 10 mg/kg. The purpose of peripheral TCRbeta sequencing was to test whether ivuxolimab changed TCR sequence diversity and led to clonal T-cell expansion. The dose-escalation cohort was over 70% male with a mean age of around 62 years, ranging from roughly 23 to 90. Prior anti-PD-1, anti-PD-L1 or anti-CTLA-4 therapy was permitted, and checkpoint inhibitors had been received by roughly two fifths of dose-escalation patients. Partial responses occurred in three dose-escalation patients, of whom one had hepatocellular carcinoma and two had cutaneous melanoma. Among the approximately 50 dose-escalation patients, roughly 20 had hepatocellular carcinoma, approximately 15 melanoma, 9 renal cell carcinoma and 9 head and neck cancer.

Turning to this clone: Its antigen is unknown. Within one base of it there is no much larger clone, and no base qualities were kept.

Study-wide conclusions, independent of this receptor: Which antigens the clonally expanded peripheral T cells were specific for was not determined. Low levels of normalized T-cell clonal expansion were also shown by some nonresponding patients. After ivuxolimab, CD8+ T cells had more expanded clones than CD4+ T cells on average. At doses of 0.1 to 3.0 mg/kg, clonal expansion of both CD4+ and CD8+ blood T cells was observed from baseline to week 6. In partial responders in the 0.1-3.0 mg/kg groups, normalized peripheral clonal expansion was found to be among the lowest, especially among CD8+ T cells.

Genomic DNA was isolated from the sorted cells so that the TCRbeta CDR3 region could be sequenced. TCRbeta CDR3 regions were sequenced using the immunoSEQ Assay. TCRdb obtained this table from immuneACCESS and retained in-frame rearrangements with V and J assigned. These tables miss some clones; where compared with another copy, unresolved V genes account for less than half of the shortfall, and the remainder is unexplained. Across this sample there are tens of thousands of clones, with 70% to 85% seen only once. The biggest ten clones account for more than 3.5% of the sample. The trial excluded patients who had a history of autoimmune disease or who were on systemic immunosuppression. Peripheral blood for TCR sequencing was drawn from every dose cohort at baseline, at cycle 4 day 1 and at cycle 7 day 1. The samples were taken from a phase I, first-in-human, multicenter, open-label dose-escalation trial of ivuxolimab. Adults with locally advanced or metastatic melanoma, renal cell carcinoma, hepatocellular carcinoma or head and neck squamous cell carcinoma were enrolled in the trial. CD4+ and CD8+ T cells were sorted separately from peripheral blood before TCR sequencing.

This receptor was taken from an adult with an advanced solid tumor such as melanoma, head and neck, liver or kidney cancer. The sequenced sample was CD4+ or CD8+ T cells sorted from blood, obtained in a trial of the OX40 agonist ivuxolimab.

The encoded CDR3 is CASSPDEQETQYF. The sequenced DNA is TGTGCCAGCAGCCCCGATGAACAAGAGACCCAGTACTTC. The chain joins TRBV11-3 to TRBJ2-5; confidence is insufficient to name the D gene. Deletion took 5 bases off V and 2 bases off J, with a span of 9 bases between the germline ends. The CDR1 and CDR2 encoded by the germline V gene are SGHNT and YENEEA. Taken from cysteine to phenylalanine, the CDR3 has 13 residues. Here the CDR3 DNA is all that survives: 39 bases in frame from base 1.